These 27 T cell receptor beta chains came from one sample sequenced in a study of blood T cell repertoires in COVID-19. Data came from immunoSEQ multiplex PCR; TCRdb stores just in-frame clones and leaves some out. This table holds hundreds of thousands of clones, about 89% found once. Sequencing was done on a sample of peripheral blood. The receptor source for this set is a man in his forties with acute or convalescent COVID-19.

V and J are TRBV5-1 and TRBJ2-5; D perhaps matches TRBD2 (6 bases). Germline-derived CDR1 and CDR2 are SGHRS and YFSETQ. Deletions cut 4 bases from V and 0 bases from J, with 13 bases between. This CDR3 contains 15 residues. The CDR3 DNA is TGCGCCAGCAGCATCGGGACTGGCAACCAAGAGACCCAGTACTTC. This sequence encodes CASSIGTGNQETQYF.

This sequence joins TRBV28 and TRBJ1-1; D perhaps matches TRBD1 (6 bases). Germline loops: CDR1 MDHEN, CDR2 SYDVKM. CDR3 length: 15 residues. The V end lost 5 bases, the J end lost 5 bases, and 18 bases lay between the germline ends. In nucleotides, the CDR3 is TGTGCCAGCAGTGTACCACAGGGAAGATTGACTGAAGCTTTCTTT. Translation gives CASSVPQGRLTEAFF.

CDR3 loop: CASSLIAGHYNEQFF. In DNA form, the CDR3 reads TGTGCCAGCAGTTTAATCGCAGGGCACTACAATGAGCAGTTCTTC. This sequence joins TRBV27 and TRBJ2-1; weak D call: TRBD1 (5 bases). V shed 2 bases and J shed 3 bases, with 11 bases lying between them. The CDR3 consists of 15 residues. CDR1 MNHEY and CDR2 SMNVEV come from the germline V gene (reference sequence).

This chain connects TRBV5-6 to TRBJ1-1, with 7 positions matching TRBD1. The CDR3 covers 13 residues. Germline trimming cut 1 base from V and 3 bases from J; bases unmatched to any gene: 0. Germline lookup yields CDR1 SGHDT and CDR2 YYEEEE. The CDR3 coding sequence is TGTGCCAGCAGCTTGACAGGGGACACTGAAGCTTTCTTT. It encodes CASSLTGDTEAFF.

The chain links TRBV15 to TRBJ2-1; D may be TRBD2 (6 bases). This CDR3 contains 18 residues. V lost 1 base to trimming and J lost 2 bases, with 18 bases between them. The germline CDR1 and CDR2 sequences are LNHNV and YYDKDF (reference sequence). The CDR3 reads CATSRVSFSDYTYNEQFF. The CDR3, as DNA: TGTGCCACCAGCAGAGTCTCGTTCTCGGACTACACCTACAATGAGCAGTTCTTC.

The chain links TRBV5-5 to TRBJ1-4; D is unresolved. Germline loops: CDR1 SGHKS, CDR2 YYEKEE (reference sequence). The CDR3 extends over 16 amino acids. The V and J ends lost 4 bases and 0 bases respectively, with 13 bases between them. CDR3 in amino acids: CASSRMTSATNEKLFF. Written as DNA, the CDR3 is TGTGCCAGCAGCCGAATGACTTCGGCAACTAATGAAAAACTGTTTTTT. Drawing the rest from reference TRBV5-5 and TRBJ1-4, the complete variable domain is DAGVTQSPTHLIKTRGQQVTLRCSPISGHKSVSWYQQVLGQGPQFIFQYYEKEERGRGNFPDRFSARQFPNYSSELNVNALLLGDSALYLCASSRMTSATNEKLFFGSGTQLSVL.

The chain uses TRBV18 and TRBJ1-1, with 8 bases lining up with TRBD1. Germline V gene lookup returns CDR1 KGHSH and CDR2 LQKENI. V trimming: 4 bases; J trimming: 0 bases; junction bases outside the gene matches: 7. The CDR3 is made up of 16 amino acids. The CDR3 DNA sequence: TGTGCCAGCTCACGGGCAGGGGGCGCGATGAACACTGAAGCTTTCTTT. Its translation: CASSRAGGAMNTEAFF.

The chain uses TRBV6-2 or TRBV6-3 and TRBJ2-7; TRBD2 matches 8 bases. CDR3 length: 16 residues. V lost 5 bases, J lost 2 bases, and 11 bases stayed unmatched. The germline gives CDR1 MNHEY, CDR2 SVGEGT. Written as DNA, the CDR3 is TGTGCCAGCAGTGACTTACCGGGACTAGTCCCCTACGAGCAGTACTTC. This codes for CASSDLPGLVPYEQYF.

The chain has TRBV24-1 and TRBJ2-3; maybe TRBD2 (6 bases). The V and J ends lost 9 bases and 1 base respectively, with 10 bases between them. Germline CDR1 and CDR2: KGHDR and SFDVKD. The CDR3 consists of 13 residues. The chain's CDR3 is CATSGLGTDTQYF. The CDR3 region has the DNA TGTGCCACCTCGGGACTCGGCACAGATACGCAGTATTTT.

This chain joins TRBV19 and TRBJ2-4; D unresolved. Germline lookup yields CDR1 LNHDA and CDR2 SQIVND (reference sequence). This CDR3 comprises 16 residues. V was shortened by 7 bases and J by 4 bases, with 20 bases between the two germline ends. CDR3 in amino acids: CASNHYPIRPKNIQYF. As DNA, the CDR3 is TGTGCCAGTAACCACTATCCAATTCGCCCAAAAAACATTCAGTACTTC.

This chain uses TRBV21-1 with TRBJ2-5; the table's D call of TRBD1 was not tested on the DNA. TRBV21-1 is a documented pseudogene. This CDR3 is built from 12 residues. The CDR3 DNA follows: TGTGCCAGCAGCAGGCAGGAAGAGACCCAGTACTTC. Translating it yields CASSRQEETQYF.

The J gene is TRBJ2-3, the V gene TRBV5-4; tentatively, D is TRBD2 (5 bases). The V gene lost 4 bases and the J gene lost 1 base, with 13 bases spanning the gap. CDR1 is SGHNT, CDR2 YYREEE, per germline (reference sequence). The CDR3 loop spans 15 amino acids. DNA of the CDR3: TGTGCCAGCAGCAGTAGCGTGAGGGGCACAGATACGCAGTATTTT. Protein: CASSSSVRGTDTQYF.

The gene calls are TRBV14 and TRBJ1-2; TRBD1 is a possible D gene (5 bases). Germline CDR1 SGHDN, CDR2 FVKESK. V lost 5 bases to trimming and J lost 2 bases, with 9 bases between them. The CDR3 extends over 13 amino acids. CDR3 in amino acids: CASSETDNYGYTF. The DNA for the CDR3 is TGTGCCAGCAGCGAGACAGACAACTATGGCTACACCTTC.

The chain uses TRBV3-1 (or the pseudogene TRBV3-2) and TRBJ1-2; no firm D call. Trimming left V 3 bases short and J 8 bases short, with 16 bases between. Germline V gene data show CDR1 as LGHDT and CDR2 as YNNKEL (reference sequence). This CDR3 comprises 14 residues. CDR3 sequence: CASSQMMEGGGYTF. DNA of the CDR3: TGTGCCAGCAGCCAGATGATGGAGGGCGGAGGCTACACCTTC.

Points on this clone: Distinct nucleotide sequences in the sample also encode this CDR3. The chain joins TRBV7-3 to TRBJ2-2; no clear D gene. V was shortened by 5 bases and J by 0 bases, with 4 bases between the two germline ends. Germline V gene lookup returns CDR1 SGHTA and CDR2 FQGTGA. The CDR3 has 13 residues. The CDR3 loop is CASSRANTGELFF. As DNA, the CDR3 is TGTGCCAGCAGCCGGGCGAACACCGGGGAGCTGTTTTTT.

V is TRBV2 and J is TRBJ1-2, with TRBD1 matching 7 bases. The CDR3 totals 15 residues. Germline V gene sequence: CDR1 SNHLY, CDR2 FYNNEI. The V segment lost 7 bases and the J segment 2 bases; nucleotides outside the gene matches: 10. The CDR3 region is CASTPGQTINYGYTF. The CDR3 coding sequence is TGTGCCAGCACTCCGGGACAGACAATAAACTATGGCTACACCTTC. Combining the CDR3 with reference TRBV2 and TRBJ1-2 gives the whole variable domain EPEVTQTPSHQVTQMGQEVILRCVPISNHLYFYWYRQILGQKVEFLVSFYNNEISEKSEIFDDQFSVERPDGSNFTLKIRSTKLEDSAMYFCASTPGQTINYGYTFGSGTRLTVV.

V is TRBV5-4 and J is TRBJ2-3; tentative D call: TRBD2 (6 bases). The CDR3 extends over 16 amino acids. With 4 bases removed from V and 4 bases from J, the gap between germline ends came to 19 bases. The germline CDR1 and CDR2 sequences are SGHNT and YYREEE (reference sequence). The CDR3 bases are TGTGCCAGCAGCCCGCGGACGGGGGATGGGGCAGATACGCAGTATTTT. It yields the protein CASSPRTGDGADTQYF.

The CDR3 is CASSRKRDRDTEAFF. In DNA, the CDR3 is TGTGCCAGCAGCCGTAAGCGGGACAGGGACACTGAAGCTTTCTTT. The chain combines TRBV7-8 with TRBJ1-1, with TRBD1 identical over 9 bases. This CDR3 comprises 15 residues. Germline CDR1 and CDR2: SGHVS and FQNEAQ. V lost 5 bases, J lost 3 bases, and 7 bases stayed unmatched.

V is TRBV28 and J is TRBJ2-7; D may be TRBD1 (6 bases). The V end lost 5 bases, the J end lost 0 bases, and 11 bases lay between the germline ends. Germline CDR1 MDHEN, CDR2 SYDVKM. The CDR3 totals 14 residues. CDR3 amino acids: CASSPGDYSYEQYF. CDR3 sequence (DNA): TGTGCCAGCAGTCCAGGGGATTACTCCTACGAGCAGTACTTC. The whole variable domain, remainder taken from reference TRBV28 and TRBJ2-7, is DVKVTQSSRYLVKRTGEKVFLECVQDMDHENMFWYRQDPGLGLRLIYFSYDVKMKEKGDIPEGYSVSREKKERFSLILESASTNQTSMYLCASSPGDYSYEQYFGPGTRLTVT.

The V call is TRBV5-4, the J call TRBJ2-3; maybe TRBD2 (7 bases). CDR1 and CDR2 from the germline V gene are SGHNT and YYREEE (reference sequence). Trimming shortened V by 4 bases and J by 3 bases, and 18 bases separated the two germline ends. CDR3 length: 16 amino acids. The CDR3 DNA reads TGTGCCAGCAGCCCATGGAGGGGGGGCCGTACAGATACGCAGTATTTT. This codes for CASSPWRGGRTDTQYF. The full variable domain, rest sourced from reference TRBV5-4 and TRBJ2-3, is ETGVTQSPTHLIKTRGQQVTLRCSSQSGHNTVSWYQQALGQGPQFIFQYYREEENGRGNFPPRFSGLQFPNYSSELNVNALELDDSALYLCASSPWRGGRTDTQYFGPGTRLTVL.

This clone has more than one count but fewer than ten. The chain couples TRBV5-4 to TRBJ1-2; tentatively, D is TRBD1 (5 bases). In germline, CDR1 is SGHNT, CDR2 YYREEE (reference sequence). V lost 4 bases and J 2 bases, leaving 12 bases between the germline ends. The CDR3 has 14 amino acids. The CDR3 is CASSPGLTNYGYTF. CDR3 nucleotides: TGTGCCAGCAGCCCGGGACTGACGAACTATGGCTACACCTTC.

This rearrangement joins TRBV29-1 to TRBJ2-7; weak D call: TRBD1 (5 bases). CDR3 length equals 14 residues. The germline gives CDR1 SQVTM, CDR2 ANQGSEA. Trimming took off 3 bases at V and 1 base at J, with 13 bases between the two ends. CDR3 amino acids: CSVETVPPSYEQYF. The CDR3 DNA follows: TGCAGCGTTGAGACAGTTCCCCCTTCCTACGAGCAGTACTTC.

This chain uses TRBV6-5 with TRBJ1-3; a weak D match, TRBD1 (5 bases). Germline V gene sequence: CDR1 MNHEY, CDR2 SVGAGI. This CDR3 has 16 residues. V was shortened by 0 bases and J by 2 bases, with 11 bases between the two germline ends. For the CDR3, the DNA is TGTGCCAGCAGTTACTCGAATAGGGGCACTGGAAACACCATATATTTT. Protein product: CASSYSNRGTGNTIYF.

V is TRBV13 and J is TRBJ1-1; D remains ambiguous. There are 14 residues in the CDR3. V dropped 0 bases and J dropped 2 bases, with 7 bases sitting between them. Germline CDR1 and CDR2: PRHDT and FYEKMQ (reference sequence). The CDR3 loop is CASSLGLGNTEAFF. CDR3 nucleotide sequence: TGTGCCAGCAGCTTAGGATTGGGCAACACTGAAGCTTTCTTT.

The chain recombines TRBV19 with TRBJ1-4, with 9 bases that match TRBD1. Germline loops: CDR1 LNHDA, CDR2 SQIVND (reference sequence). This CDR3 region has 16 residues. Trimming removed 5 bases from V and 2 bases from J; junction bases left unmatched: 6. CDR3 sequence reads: CASSGGTGMTNEKLFF. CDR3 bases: TGTGCCAGTAGTGGAGGGACAGGGATGACTAATGAAAAACTGTTTTTT. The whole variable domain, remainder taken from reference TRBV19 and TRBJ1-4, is DGGITQSPKYLFRKEGQNVTLSCEQNLNHDAMYWYRQDPGQGLRLIYYSQIVNDFQKGDIAEGYSVSREKKESFPLTVTSAQKNPTAFYLCASSGGTGMTNEKLFFGSGTQLSVL.

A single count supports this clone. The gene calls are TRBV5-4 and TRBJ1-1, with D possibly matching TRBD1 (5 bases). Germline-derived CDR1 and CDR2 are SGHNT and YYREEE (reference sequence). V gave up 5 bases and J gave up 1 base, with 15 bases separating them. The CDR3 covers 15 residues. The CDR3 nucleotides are TGTGCCAGCAGGCCGGGCCTTGGGGCGAACACTGAAGCTTTCTTT. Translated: CASRPGLGANTEAFF.

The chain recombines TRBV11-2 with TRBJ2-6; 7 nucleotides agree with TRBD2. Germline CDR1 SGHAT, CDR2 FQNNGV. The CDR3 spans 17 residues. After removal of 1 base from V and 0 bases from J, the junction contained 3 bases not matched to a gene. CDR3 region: CASSLGGGFSGANVLTF. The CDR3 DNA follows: TGTGCCAGCAGCTTAGGGGGAGGGTTCTCTGGGGCCAACGTCCTGACTTTC.